These 14 T cell receptor beta chains originate from one sample sequenced in a study of T cell repertoires in cytomegalovirus infection. In TCRdb, the reads were re-called with MiXCR into one record per CDR3 protein. The sample carries a few hundred thousand distinct CDR3 sequences, about two fifths recorded once. Their specific antigens are unknown. Sequenced material: cultured PBMCs, taken from culture after CMV antigen stimulation. All receptors come from a human donor in good health (CMV status not recorded). Some clones in this sample may be carry-over from other donors' samples.

This rearrangement joins TRBV6-2 or TRBV6-3 to TRBJ2-5; D ambiguous. V lost 6 bases to trimming and J lost 5 bases, with 10 bases between them. Germline V gives CDR1 MNHEY, CDR2 SVGEGT. CDR3 length: 12 amino acids. The CDR3: CASSGRPETQYF. The CDR3, as DNA: TGTGCCAGCAGCGGTCGACCGGAGACCCAGTACTTC.

CDR3 amino acids: CASSQVTLAGPWGTDTQYF. DNA of the CDR3: TGTGCCAGCAGCCAAGTTACCCTGGCGGGGCCCTGGGGCACAGATACGCAGTATTTT. The chain combines TRBV4-2 with TRBJ2-3; a possible D gene is TRBD2 (6 bases). CDR1 LGHNA and CDR2 YNFKEQ come from the germline V gene. The CDR3 runs 19 residues. The germline V and J ends were trimmed by 1 base and 1 base, with 21 bases remaining between them.

This clonotype turned up a few times. This chain links TRBV27 with TRBJ2-1, with unresolved D. Trimming took off 8 bases at V and 6 bases at J, with 14 bases between the two ends. From germline, CDR1 is MNHEY and CDR2 SMNVEV (reference sequence). This CDR3 is 13 amino acids long. The CDR3 protein is CASRTETRNEQFF. CDR3 coding DNA: TGTGCCAGCCGCACCGAGACGCGCAATGAGCAGTTCTTC.

This clonotype turned up a few times. The gene calls are TRBV7-2 and TRBJ2-7; possibly TRBD1 for D (6 bases). V lost 5 bases and J lost 2, with 10 bases in between. This CDR3 is 13 amino acids long. Germline-derived CDR1 and CDR2 are SGHTA and FQGNSA. The CDR3 bases are TGTGCCAGCAGCACAGGGTATGCCTACGAGCAGTACTTC. This sequence encodes CASSTGYAYEQYF.

The V and J genes are TRBV4-2 and TRBJ1-2, with D maybe TRBD1 (6 bases). V lost 3 bases to trimming and J lost 4 bases, with 15 bases between them. The CDR3 extends over 15 amino acids. From germline, CDR1 is LGHNA and CDR2 YNFKEQ. DNA for the CDR3: TGTGCCAGCAGCCAGCTGACAGGAGGGACCTATGGCTACACCTTC. Amino acid sequence: CASSQLTGGTYGYTF.

The rearrangement links TRBV6-6 to TRBJ2-5; 8 bases line up with TRBD1. From germline, CDR1 is MNHNY and CDR2 SVGAGI (reference sequence). V was pared by 7 bases and J by 4 bases, with 8 bases of the junction left unmatched. This CDR3 comprises 14 residues. In nucleotides, the CDR3 is TGTGCCAGCAACTTTCAGGGGGCGGGAGAGACCCAGTACTTC. Amino acid sequence: CASNFQGAGETQYF.

The rearrangement links TRBV28 to TRBJ2-3; D gene uncertain. With 5 bases removed from V and 2 bases from J, the gap between germline ends came to 20 bases. CDR1 MDHEN and CDR2 SYDVKM come from the germline V gene. CDR3 size: 17 residues. The CDR3 protein is CASSPLMGRSHTDTQYF. The CDR3 bases are TGTGCCAGCAGTCCTCTAATGGGTCGGTCACACACAGATACGCAGTATTTT.

The chain combines TRBV7-9 with TRBJ1-1; D possibly corresponds to TRBD1 (5 bases). The CDR3 totals 11 residues. The V end lost 8 bases, the J end lost 5 bases, and 9 bases lay between the germline ends. Germline V gene data show CDR1 as SEHNR and CDR2 as FQNEAQ (reference sequence). This CDR3 reads CASQGSTEAFF. The CDR3 nucleotides are TGTGCCAGCCAGGGATCTACTGAAGCTTTCTTT.

This clonotype was picked up a small number of times. The chain joins TRBV6-1 to TRBJ2-1, with 9 bases that match TRBD1. The CDR3 sequence is 17 residues long. CDR1 MNHNS and CDR2 SASEGT come from the germline V gene. Trimming removed 2 bases from V and 6 bases from J; junction bases left unmatched: 11. CDR3 residues: CASSELQGAADGNEQFF. The CDR3 nucleotides are TGTGCCAGCAGTGAATTACAGGGGGCGGCGGATGGCAATGAGCAGTTCTTC.

CDR3 nucleotides: TGTGCCAGCACCAGGCAGGCGCAATACGAGCAGTACTTC. Its protein product is CASTRQAQYEQYF. V and J are TRBV6-6 and TRBJ2-7; D unclear. The CDR3 is 13 residues long. The germline gives CDR1 MNHNY, CDR2 SVGAGI (reference sequence). Trimming stripped 7 bases from V and 4 bases from J, with 14 bases between.

This clonotype was detected many times. This chain connects TRBV7-2 to TRBJ2-5, with no clear D. Germline lookup yields CDR1 SGHTA and CDR2 FQGNSA. V was cut by 7 bases and J by 5 bases, with 8 bases left in between. The CDR3 is made up of 11 amino acids. In DNA, the CDR3 is TGTGCCAGCACCATAACGGAGACCCAGTACTTC. Residues: CASTITETQYF.

V usage is TRBV19 and J usage is TRBJ2-2; TRBD1 might be the D (5 bases). CDR3 size: 15 residues. Trimming took 6 bases from V and 3 from J, leaving 14 bases between them. Germline V gene data show CDR1 as LNHDA and CDR2 as SQIVND (reference sequence). As DNA, the CDR3 is TGTGCCAGTAGCCAAAACCCCAGGGACACCGGGGAGCTGTTTTTT. Its protein is CASSQNPRDTGELFF.

This clonotype has just one count. The chain links TRBV15 to TRBJ1-1; D gene uncertain. Trimming removed 2 bases from V and 1 base from J, with 11 bases in between. The CDR3 totals 15 residues. Per the germline V gene, CDR1 is LNHNV and CDR2 is YYDKDF (reference sequence). This CDR3 is CATSRSLDGNTEAFF. The CDR3 nucleotides read TGTGCCACCAGCAGATCCTTAGATGGGAACACTGAAGCTTTCTTT.

This clonotype was seen a handful of times. The chain has TRBV10-3 and TRBJ2-7, with D perhaps TRBD1 (5 bases). Trimming stripped 10 bases from V and 5 bases from J, with 18 bases between. In germline, CDR1 is ENHRY, CDR2 SYGVKD. This CDR3 spans 13 amino acids. In nucleotides, the CDR3 is TGTGCCACACTCAAACAGGATACTGACGAGCAGTACTTC. It yields the protein CATLKQDTDEQYF.